Each of the 22 T cell receptor beta chains below was sequenced from the same sample in a study of T cell changes during pregnancy in multiple sclerosis. Measured with immunoSEQ multiplex PCR; TCRdb has only the in-frame clones, and not every one. The data show tens of thousands of clones, with about 89% seen just once and about 13% held by the top ten. The sequences come from CD8+ T cells from peripheral blood mononuclear cells, collected in the first trimester of pregnancy. Receptors were obtained from a female donor in good health, enrolled as a control in a pregnancy study.

This rearrangement joins TRBV7-3 to TRBJ2-3, with 8 bases lining up with TRBD2. The trim removed 4 bases at V and 2 bases at J, leaving 5 bases unmatched. CDR3 length: 15 amino acids. In germline, CDR1 is SGHTA, CDR2 FQGTGA. CDR3 residues: CASSSTSGPTDTQYF. The CDR3 region has the DNA TGTGCCAGCAGCTCCACTAGCGGCCCCACAGATACGCAGTATTTT.

CDR3 sequence: CASTAGTPEQYF. CDR3 bases: TGTGCCAGCACGGCGGGGACTCCCGAGCAGTACTTC. The chain joins TRBV2 to TRBJ2-7; D perhaps matches TRBD2 (6 bases). CDR1 and CDR2 (germline): SNHLY, FYNNEI. The CDR3 covers 12 residues. The V and J ends lost 7 bases and 6 bases respectively, with 13 bases between them.

The rearrangement joins TRBV7-9 to TRBJ1-1; tentatively, D is TRBD1 (6 bases). Germline values: CDR1 SEHNR, CDR2 FQNEAQ (reference sequence). With 5 bases removed from V and 0 bases from J, the gap between germline ends came to 13 bases. The CDR3 loop spans 15 amino acids. CDR3 loop: CASSPNQGMNTEAFF. The CDR3 DNA reads as TGTGCCAGCAGCCCGAACCAGGGGATGAACACTGAAGCTTTCTTT.

The rearrangement uses TRBV28 and TRBJ2-1, with a tentative D call TRBD1 (6 bases). The V and J ends lost 6 bases and 8 bases respectively, with 14 bases between them. This CDR3 is built from 13 residues. Germline V gene data show CDR1 as MDHEN and CDR2 as SYDVKM. CDR3 DNA sequence: TGTGCCAGCAGCCCTACAGGGTTGGATGAGCAGTTCTTC. This codes for CASSPTGLDEQFF.

This sequence joins TRBV7-9 and TRBJ2-6, with D tentatively TRBD2 (6 bases). The ends were cut back, 5 bases at V and 0 bases at J, with 11 bases in the middle. Germline assignment: CDR1 SEHNR and CDR2 FQNEAQ (reference sequence). The CDR3 covers 16 residues. The CDR3 loop reads CASSAQTSSGANVLTF. The CDR3 nucleotides are TGTGCCAGCAGCGCACAGACTAGCTCTGGGGCCAACGTCCTGACTTTC.

This CDR3 is CASSPFTGGGGYGNEQFF. The CDR3 DNA reads as TGTGCCAGCAGTCCGTTTACCGGGGGCGGGGGGTATGGCAATGAGCAGTTCTTC. This chain uses TRBV28 with TRBJ2-1; 8 bases align to TRBD2. CDR3 length: 18 residues. Looked up from germline, CDR1 is MDHEN and CDR2 is SYDVKM. V lost 5 bases and J lost 6; bases outside the gene matches: 18.

V gene TRBV5-1 combines with J gene TRBJ2-3; TRBD2 agrees at 12 bases. The CDR3 runs to 18 residues. Germline assignment: CDR1 SGHRS and CDR2 YFSETQ. V was pared by 5 bases and J by 0 bases, with 10 bases of the junction left unmatched. The CDR3, as DNA: TGCGCCAGCAGGGGGAGGACTAGCGGGGCGTCTAGCACAGATACGCAGTATTTT. Protein product: CASRGRTSGASSTDTQYF.

The J gene is TRBJ2-5, the V gene TRBV5-8; 7 nucleotides match TRBD2. The V segment lost 4 bases and the J segment 0 bases; nucleotides outside the gene matches: 6. CDR3 length equals 15 residues. Germline-derived CDR1 and CDR2 are SGHTS and YDEGEE. CDR3 sequence: CASSTGLTYQETQYF. In DNA form, the CDR3 reads TGTGCCAGCAGCACGGGACTAACCTACCAAGAGACCCAGTACTTC.

The chain couples TRBV15 to TRBJ2-3; a weak D match, TRBD2 (5 bases). V lost 1 base to trimming and J lost 2 bases, with 13 bases between them. The CDR3 has 16 residues. Germline assignment: CDR1 LNHNV and CDR2 YYDKDF (reference sequence). The CDR3 here is CATSRAKGAYTDTQYF. CDR3 nucleotides: TGTGCCACCAGCAGAGCCAAGGGAGCCTACACAGATACGCAGTATTTT.

V is TRBV4-3 and J is TRBJ1-1; D perhaps matches TRBD1 (6 bases). The CDR3 runs to 16 residues. Trimming pared 5 bases from V and 1 base from J, leaving 17 bases between. Germline assignment: CDR1 LGHNA and CDR2 YSLEER. CDR3 sequence reads: CASSATRTATNTEAFF. Here the CDR3 DNA reads TGCGCCAGCAGCGCCACCCGGACAGCTACGAACACTGAAGCTTTCTTT.

This clone has a single count. In DNA, the CDR3 is TGTGCCAGCAGCCCTACGGGACAGGGGGCAGGGACTGAAGCTTTCTTT. This encodes CASSPTGQGAGTEAFF. The chain employs TRBV7-9 and TRBJ1-1, with 12 nucleotides matching TRBD1. Germline values: CDR1 SEHNR, CDR2 FQNEAQ (reference sequence). Germline trimming cut 5 bases from V and 5 bases from J; bases unmatched to any gene: 9. The length of the CDR3 is 16 residues.

The chain couples TRBV27 to TRBJ1-2; maybe TRBD1 (5 bases). This CDR3 has 14 residues. CDR1 is MNHEY, CDR2 SMNVEV, per germline (reference sequence). V was trimmed by 0 bases and J by 7 bases, leaving 12 bases between them. CDR3 DNA: TGTGCCAGCAGTTTATCAGGGGCTCTAGTTGGCTACACCTTC. Translating gives CASSLSGALVGYTF.

The chain uses TRBV30 and TRBJ2-2; D might be TRBD1 (5 bases). CDR1 GTSNPN and CDR2 SVGIG come from the germline V gene (reference sequence). Trimming shortened V by 0 bases and J by 1 base, and 9 bases separated the two germline ends. This CDR3 spans 15 amino acids. CDR3 amino acids: CAWSVGAGNTGELFF. The DNA of the CDR3 is TGTGCCTGGAGTGTAGGGGCAGGGAACACCGGGGAGCTGTTTTTT.

The rearrangement uses TRBV19 and TRBJ2-1; D is unresolved. V was clipped by 6 bases and J by 0 bases, with 9 bases between them. Germline values: CDR1 LNHDA, CDR2 SQIVND (reference sequence). The CDR3 is 14 amino acids. The CDR3 DNA reads TGTGCCAGTAGCCTACTGAGCTCCTACAATGAGCAGTTCTTC. This codes for CASSLLSSYNEQFF.

J is TRBJ2-1 and V is TRBV27; TRBD1 matches 10 bases. After removal of 6 bases from V and 6 bases from J, the junction contained 8 bases not matched to a gene. The CDR3 is made up of 15 amino acids. CDR1 MNHEY and CDR2 SMNVEV come from the germline V gene (reference sequence). CDR3 bases: TGTGCCAGCAGGGGTAAGACAGGGGGCCTCAATGAGCAGTTCTTC. Amino acid sequence: CASRGKTGGLNEQFF.

This clone was observed a few times. The CDR3 is CASSEAGGNTDTQYF. In DNA form, the CDR3 reads TGTGCCAGCAGTGAGGCGGGGGGTAACACAGATACGCAGTATTTT. J is TRBJ2-3 and V is TRBV6-4, with 8 positions matching TRBD2. V dropped 3 bases and J dropped 2; count of bases not matched to a gene: 4. The length of the CDR3 is 15 residues. The germline V gene has CDR1 MRHNA and CDR2 SNTAGT.

The chain employs TRBV6-5 and TRBJ1-1; tentative D call: TRBD1 (5 bases). This CDR3 spans 14 amino acids. Germline CDR1 and CDR2: MNHEY and SVGAGI. The V and J ends lost 2 bases and 7 bases respectively, with 14 bases between them. The CDR3 is CASSYADSPSEAFF. The DNA for the CDR3 is TGTGCCAGCAGTTACGCCGACAGTCCCAGTGAAGCTTTCTTT.

The rearrangement links TRBV28 to TRBJ1-2; D unclear. V was shortened by 4 bases and J by 3 bases, with 12 bases between the two germline ends. The germline gives CDR1 MDHEN, CDR2 SYDVKM. The CDR3 has 14 amino acids. CDR3 bases: TGTGCCAGCAGTTCGCCCGGGAACCACTATGGCTACACCTTC. Protein: CASSSPGNHYGYTF.

The chain carries TRBV7-3 and TRBJ2-7, with D perhaps TRBD2 (6 bases). Per germline, CDR1 SGHTA and CDR2 FQGTGA. The CDR3 loop spans 14 amino acids. V was cut by 3 bases and J by 5 bases, with 14 bases left in between. CDR3 bases: TGTGCCAGCAGCTTCCTGGGGGGAGGCGACGAGCAGTACTTC. Translating gives CASSFLGGGDEQYF.

The V gene is TRBV30, the J gene TRBJ1-2; D gene unclear. CDR1 GTSNPN and CDR2 SVGIG come from the germline V gene (reference sequence). The CDR3 extends over 13 amino acids. Trimming pared 2 bases from V and 5 bases from J, leaving 12 bases between. In nucleotides, the CDR3 is TGTGCCTGGAGTTGGGCGGGTGATTATGGCTACACCTTC. This gives the protein CAWSWAGDYGYTF.

This clone counts as medium-sized (0.01 to 0.1%). CDR3 region: CASSLSTGPNEQFF. The CDR3 DNA is TGTGCCAGCAGTTTATCGACAGGACCTAATGAGCAGTTCTTC. This rearrangement joins TRBV27 to TRBJ2-1; tentative D call: TRBD1 (6 bases). The CDR3 sequence is 14 residues long. V lost 0 bases to trimming and J lost 7 bases, with 10 bases between them. Germline loops: CDR1 MNHEY, CDR2 SMNVEV (reference sequence).

The chain joins TRBV6-4 to TRBJ2-6, with D tentatively TRBD2 (5 bases). The V and J ends lost 3 bases and 4 bases respectively, with 10 bases between them. The CDR3 sequence is 15 residues long. Per the germline V gene, CDR1 is MRHNA and CDR2 is SNTAGT. CDR3 in amino acids: CASSEKGSGANVLTF. In DNA, the CDR3 is TGTGCCAGCAGTGAGAAAGGGAGCGGGGCCAACGTCCTGACTTTC.